This T cell receptor (beta chain) was captured by sequencing in a study of blood T cell repertoires in COVID-19. On the study more broadly: Researchers got acute and convalescent COVID-19 samples from the United States, Italy and Spain. PBMCs, B-cell-depleted T cells, or T cells were the source of the cDNA or gDNA that made up the material.

This clone was seen more than once but under ten times. The CDR3 sequence is 14 residues long. After removal of 3 bases from V and 0 bases from J, the junction contained 3 bases not matched to a gene. The germline CDR1 and CDR2 sequences are DFQATT and SNEGSKA (reference sequence). In the authors' workflow: Amplification from reference gene primers served as the basis for estimated nucleated cell counts. Repertoires were generated with immunoSEQ multiplex PCR, while TCRdb's copy carries only in-frame clones and drops some. From that table come the V and J calls and clone size; the DNA was used to work out D and trimming. The data show around 250,000 clones, 84% seen once.

The TCR comes from a woman aged 40 to 49 who had recovered from COVID-19. The sample taken for sequencing was peripheral blood. The chain combines TRBV20-1 with TRBJ2-7, with 9 nucleotides matching TRBD1. The chain's CDR3 is CSASGQGHSYEQYF. DNA for the CDR3: TGCAGTGCTAGTGGACAGGGGCACTCCTACGAGCAGTACTTC.